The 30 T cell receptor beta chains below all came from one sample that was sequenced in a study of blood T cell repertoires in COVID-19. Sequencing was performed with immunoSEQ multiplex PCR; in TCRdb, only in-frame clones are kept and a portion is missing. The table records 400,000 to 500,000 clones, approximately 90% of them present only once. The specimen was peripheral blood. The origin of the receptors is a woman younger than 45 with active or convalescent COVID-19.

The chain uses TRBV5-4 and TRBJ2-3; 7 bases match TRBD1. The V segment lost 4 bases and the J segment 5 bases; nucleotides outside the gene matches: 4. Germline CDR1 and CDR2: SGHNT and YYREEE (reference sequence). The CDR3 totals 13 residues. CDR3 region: CASSTGQLDTQYF. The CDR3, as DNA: TGTGCCAGCAGCACGGGACAGCTAGATACGCAGTATTTT.

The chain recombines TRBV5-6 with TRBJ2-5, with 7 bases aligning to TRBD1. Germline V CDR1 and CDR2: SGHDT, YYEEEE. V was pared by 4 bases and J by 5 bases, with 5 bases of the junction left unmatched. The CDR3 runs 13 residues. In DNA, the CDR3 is TGTGCCAGCAGCACAGACAGGGTGGAGACCCAGTACTTC. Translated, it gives CASSTDRVETQYF.

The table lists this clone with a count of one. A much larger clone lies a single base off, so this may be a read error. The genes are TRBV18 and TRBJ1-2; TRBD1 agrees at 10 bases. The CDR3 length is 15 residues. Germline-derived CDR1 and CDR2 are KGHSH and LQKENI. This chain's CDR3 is CASSLTGGRDYGHTF. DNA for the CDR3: TGTGCCAGCTCCCTGACAGGGGGCAGGGACTATGGCCACACCTTC. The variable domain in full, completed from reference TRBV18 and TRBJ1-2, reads NAGVMQNPRHLVRRRGQEARLRCSPMKGHSHVYWYRQLPEEGLKFMVYLQKENIIDESGMPKERFSAEFPKEGPSILRIQQVVRGDSAAYFCASSLTGGRDYGHTFGSGTRLTVV.

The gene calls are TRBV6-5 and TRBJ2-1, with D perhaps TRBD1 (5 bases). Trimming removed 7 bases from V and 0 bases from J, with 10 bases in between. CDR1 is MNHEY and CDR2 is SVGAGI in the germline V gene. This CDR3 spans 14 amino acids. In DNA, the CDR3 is TGTGCCAGCACTAGGGGTAGCTCCTACAATGAGCAGTTCTTC. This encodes CASTRGSSYNEQFF.

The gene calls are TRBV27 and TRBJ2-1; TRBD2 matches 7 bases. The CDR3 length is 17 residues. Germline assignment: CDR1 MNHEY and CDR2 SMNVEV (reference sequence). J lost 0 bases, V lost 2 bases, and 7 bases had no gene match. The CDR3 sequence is CASSLISSGSSYNEQFF. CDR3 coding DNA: TGTGCCAGCAGTTTAATCTCTAGCGGAAGCTCCTACAATGAGCAGTTCTTC.

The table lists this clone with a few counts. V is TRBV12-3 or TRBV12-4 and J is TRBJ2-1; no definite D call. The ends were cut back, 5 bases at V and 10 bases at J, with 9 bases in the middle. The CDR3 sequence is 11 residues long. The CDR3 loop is CASSPYIEQFF. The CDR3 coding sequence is TGTGCCAGCAGTCCGTATATAGAGCAGTTCTTC.

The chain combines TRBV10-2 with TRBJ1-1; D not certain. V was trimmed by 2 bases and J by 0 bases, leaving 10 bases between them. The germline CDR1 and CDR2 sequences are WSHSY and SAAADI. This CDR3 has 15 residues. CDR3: CASSEARGLNTEAFF. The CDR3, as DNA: TGCGCCAGCAGTGAGGCCCGAGGGTTGAACACTGAAGCTTTCTTT.

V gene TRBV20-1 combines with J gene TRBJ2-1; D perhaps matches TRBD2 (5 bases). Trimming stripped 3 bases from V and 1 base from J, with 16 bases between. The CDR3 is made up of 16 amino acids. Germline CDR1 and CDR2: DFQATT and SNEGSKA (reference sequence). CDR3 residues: CSASSHDIASYNEQFF. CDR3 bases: TGCAGTGCTAGTTCTCATGACATAGCGTCCTACAATGAGCAGTTCTTC.

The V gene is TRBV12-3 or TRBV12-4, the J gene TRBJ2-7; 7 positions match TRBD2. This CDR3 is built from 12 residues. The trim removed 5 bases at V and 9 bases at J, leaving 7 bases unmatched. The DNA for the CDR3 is TGTGCCAGCAGTCTCGGGACTACCGTGCAGTACTTC. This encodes CASSLGTTVQYF.

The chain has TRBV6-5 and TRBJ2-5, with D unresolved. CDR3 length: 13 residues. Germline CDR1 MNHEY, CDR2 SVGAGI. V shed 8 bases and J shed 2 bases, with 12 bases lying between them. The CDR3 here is CASPDTSQETQYF. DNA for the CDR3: TGTGCCAGCCCCGACACGTCTCAAGAGACCCAGTACTTC.

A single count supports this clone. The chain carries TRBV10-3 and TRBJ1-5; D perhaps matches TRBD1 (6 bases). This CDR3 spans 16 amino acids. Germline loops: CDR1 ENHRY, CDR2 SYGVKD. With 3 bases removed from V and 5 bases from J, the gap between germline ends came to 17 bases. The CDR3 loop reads CAISDGGGGGHQPQHF. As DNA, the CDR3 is TGTGCCATCAGTGACGGGGGAGGGGGAGGGCATCAGCCCCAGCATTTT.

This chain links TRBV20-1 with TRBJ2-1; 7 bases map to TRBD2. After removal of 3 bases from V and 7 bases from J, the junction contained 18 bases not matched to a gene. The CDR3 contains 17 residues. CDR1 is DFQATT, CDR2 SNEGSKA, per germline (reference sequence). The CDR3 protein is CSASGSLTSRGGNEQFF. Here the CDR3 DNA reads TGCAGTGCTAGTGGTTCTCTGACTAGCAGAGGTGGTAATGAGCAGTTCTTC.

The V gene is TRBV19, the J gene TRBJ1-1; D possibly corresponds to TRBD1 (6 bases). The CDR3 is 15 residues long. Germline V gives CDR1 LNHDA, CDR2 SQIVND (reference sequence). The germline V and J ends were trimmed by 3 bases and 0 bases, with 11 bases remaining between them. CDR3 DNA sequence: TGTGCCAGTAGTATCCAGGGGTTTATGAACACTGAAGCTTTCTTT. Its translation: CASSIQGFMNTEAFF.

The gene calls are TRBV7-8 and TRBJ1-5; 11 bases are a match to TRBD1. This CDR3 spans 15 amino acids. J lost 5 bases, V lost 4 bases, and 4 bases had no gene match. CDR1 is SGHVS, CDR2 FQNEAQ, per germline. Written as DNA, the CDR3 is TGTGCCAGCAGCTGGGGACAGGGGGGGGATCAGCCCCAGCATTTT. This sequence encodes CASSWGQGGDQPQHF.

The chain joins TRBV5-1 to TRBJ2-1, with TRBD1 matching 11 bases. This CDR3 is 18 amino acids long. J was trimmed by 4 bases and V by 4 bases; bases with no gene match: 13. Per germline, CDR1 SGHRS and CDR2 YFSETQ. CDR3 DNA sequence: TGCGCCAGCAGCCAAGGACAGGGGGCCAACATCTTATACAATGAGCAGTTCTTC. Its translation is CASSQGQGANILYNEQFF.

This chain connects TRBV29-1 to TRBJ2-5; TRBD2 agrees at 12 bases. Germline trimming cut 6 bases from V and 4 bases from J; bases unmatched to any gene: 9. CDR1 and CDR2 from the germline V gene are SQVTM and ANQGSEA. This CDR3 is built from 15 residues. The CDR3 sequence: CSVKTSGGNGETQYF. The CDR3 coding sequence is TGCAGCGTAAAAACTAGCGGGGGGAACGGAGAGACCCAGTACTTC.

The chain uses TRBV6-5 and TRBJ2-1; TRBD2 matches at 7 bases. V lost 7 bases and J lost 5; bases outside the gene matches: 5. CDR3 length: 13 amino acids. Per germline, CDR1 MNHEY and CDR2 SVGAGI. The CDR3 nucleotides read TGTGCCAGCAAGAGCGGGGATCACAATGAGCAGTTCTTC. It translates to CASKSGDHNEQFF.

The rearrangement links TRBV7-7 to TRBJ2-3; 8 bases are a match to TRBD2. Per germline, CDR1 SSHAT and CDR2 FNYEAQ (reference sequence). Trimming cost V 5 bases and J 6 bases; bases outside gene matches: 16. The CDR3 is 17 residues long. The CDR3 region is CASSPGTRRRSGDTQYF. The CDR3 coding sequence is TGTGCCAGCAGCCCCGGGACTAGGAGGCGTTCTGGCGATACGCAGTATTTT.

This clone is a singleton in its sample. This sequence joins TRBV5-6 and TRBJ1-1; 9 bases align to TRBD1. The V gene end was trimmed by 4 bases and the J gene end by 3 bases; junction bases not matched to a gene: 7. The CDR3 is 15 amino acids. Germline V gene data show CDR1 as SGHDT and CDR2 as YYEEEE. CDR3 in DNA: TGTGCCAGCAGCCCCGGGACAGGGTTGTACACTGAAGCTTTCTTT. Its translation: CASSPGTGLYTEAFF.

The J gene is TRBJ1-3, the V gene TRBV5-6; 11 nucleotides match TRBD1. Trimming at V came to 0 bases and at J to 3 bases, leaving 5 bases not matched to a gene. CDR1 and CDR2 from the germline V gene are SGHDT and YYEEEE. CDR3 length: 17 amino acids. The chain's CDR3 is CASSLAPGQGVGNTIYF. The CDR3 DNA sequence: TGTGCCAGCAGCTTGGCTCCGGGACAGGGGGTTGGAAACACCATATATTTT.

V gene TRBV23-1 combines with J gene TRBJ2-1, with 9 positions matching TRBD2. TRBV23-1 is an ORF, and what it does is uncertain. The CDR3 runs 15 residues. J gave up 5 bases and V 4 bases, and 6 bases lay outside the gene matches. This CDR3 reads CASSPPGLADNEQFF. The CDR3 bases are TGCGCCAGCAGTCCTCCGGGACTAGCAGACAATGAGCAGTTCTTC.

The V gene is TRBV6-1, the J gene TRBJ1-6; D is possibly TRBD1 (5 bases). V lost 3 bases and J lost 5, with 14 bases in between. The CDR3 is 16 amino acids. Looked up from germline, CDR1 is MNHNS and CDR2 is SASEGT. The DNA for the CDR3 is TGTGCCAGCAGTGAGATCCTCCCCAGGGATAATTCACCCCTCCACTTT. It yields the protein CASSEILPRDNSPLHF.

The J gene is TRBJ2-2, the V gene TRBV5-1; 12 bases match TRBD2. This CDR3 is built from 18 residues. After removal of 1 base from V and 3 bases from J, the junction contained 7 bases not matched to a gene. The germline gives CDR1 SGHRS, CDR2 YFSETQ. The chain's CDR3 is CASSLSLAGGSYTGELFF. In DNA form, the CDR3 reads TGCGCCAGCAGCTTGTCCCTAGCGGGAGGGTCCTACACCGGGGAGCTGTTTTTT.

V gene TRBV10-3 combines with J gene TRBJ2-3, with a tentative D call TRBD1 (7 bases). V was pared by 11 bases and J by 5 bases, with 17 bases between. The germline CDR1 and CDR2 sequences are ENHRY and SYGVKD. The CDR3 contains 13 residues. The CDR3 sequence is CASQPGGQDTQYF. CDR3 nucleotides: TGTGCCTCCCAACCAGGGGGGCAAGATACGCAGTATTTT.

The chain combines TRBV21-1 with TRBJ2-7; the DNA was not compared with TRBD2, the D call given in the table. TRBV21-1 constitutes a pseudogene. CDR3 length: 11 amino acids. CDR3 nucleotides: TGCGCTACGGCATCGGCGGGGGAGCAGTACTTC. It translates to CATASAGEQYF.

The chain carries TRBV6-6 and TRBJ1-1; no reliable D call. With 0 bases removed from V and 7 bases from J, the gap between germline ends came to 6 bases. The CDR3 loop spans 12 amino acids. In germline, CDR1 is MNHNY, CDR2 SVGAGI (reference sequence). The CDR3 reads CASSYSGVEAFF. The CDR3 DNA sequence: TGTGCCAGCAGTTACTCGGGAGTTGAAGCTTTCTTT.

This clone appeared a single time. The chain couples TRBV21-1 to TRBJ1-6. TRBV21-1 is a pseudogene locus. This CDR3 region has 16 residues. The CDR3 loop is CASSKAWSSYNSPLHF. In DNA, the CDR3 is TGTGCCAGCAGCAAAGCGTGGAGCTCCTATAATTCACCCCTCCACTTT.

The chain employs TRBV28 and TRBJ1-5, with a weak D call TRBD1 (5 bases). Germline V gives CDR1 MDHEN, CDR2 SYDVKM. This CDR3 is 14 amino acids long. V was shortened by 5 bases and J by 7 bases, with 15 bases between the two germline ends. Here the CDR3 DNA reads TGTGCCAGCAGTCCCTCTGGGGGAGGGCAGCCCCAGCATTTT. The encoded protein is CASSPSGGGQPQHF. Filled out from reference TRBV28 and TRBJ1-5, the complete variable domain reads DVKVTQSSRYLVKRTGEKVFLECVQDMDHENMFWYRQDPGLGLRLIYFSYDVKMKEKGDIPEGYSVSREKKERFSLILESASTNQTSMYLCASSPSGGGQPQHFGDGTRLSIL.

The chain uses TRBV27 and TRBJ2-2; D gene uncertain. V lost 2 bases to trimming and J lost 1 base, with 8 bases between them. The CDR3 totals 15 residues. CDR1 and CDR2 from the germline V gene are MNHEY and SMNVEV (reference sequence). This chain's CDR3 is CASSLTQMNTGELFF. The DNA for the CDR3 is TGTGCCAGCAGTTTAACACAGATGAACACCGGGGAGCTGTTTTTT.

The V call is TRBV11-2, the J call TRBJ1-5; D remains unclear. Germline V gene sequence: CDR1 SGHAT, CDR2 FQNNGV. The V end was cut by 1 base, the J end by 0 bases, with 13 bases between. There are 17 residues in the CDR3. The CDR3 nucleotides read TGTGCCAGCAGCTTAGGGGCAGCCCCAATTAGCAATCAGCCCCAGCATTTT. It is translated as CASSLGAAPISNQPQHF.